This T cell receptor beta chain was observed in a study of blood T cell repertoires in COVID-19. Overall study: Samples came from the United States, Italy and Spain, spanning acute and convalescent COVID-19. T cells, B-cell-depleted T cells, or PBMCs provided the cDNA or gDNA that served as material.

Original handling: Amplification of reference gene primers was used by the study to estimate nucleated cell counts. TCRdb's copy holds only in-frame clones and misses some; the assay was immunoSEQ multiplex PCR. V and J calls and clone size are as listed in that table; D and trimming were resolved from the DNA. The repertoire consists of approximately 190,000 clones, with under 90% occurring once and the leading ten covering around 14%. V lost 8 bases and J lost 5; bases outside the gene matches: 10. The germline gives CDR1 LNHDA, CDR2 SQIVND (reference sequence). The CDR3 covers 14 residues. V and J are TRBV19 and TRBJ2-5, with 8 bases that match TRBD2. The sample comprised peripheral blood. This TCR derives from a man aged 25 to 40 with active or convalescent COVID-19. CDR3: CASRDGGATETQYF. The CDR3 DNA follows: TGTGCCAGTCGAGACGGGGGGGCTACCGAGACCCAGTACTTC.